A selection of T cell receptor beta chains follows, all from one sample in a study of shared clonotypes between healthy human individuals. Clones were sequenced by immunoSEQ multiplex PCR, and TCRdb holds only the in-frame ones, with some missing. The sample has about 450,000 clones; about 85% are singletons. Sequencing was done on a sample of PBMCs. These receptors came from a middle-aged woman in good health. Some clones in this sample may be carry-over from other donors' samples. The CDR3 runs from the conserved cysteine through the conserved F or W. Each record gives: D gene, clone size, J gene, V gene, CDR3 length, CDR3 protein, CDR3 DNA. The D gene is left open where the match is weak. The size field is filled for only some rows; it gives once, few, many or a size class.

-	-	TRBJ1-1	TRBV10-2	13	CASWGSMNTEAFF	TGCGCCAGCTGGGGCAGTATGAACACTGAAGCTTTCTTT
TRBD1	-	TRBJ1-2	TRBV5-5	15	CASSYSGTGTDGYTF	TGTGCCAGCAGCTACTCCGGGACAGGGACGGATGGCTACACCTTC
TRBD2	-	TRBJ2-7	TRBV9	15	CASSVEGLAGGEQYF	TGTGCCAGCAGCGTAGAGGGACTAGCGGGCGGCGAGCAGTACTTC
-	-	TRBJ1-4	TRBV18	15	CASSPQQGYQEKLFF	TGTGCCAGCTCACCCCAACAGGGTTATCAGGAAAAACTGTTTTTT
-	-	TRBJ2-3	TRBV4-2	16	CASSPEAHPNTDTQYF	TGTGCCAGCAGCCCAGAGGCCCACCCGAACACAGATACGCAGTATTTT
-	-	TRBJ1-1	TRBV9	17	CASSVVGRGQGFSEAFF	TGTGCCAGCAGCGTAGTTGGTAGGGGCCAGGGTTTCTCTGAAGCTTTCTTT
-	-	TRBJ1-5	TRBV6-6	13	CASNAGGGQPQHF	TGTGCCAGCAATGCGGGGGGCGGTCAGCCCCAGCATTTT
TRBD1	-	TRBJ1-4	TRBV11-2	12	CASSPPGGKLFF	TGTGCCAGCAGCCCCCCAGGGGGAAAACTGTTTTTT
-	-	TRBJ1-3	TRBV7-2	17	CASSLGGGWSSGNTIYF	TGTGCCAGCAGCTTAGGGGGGGGCTGGAGCTCTGGAAACACCATATATTTT
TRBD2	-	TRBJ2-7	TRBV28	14	CASRDTSGDYEQYF	TGTGCCAGCAGAGATACTAGCGGGGACTACGAGCAGTACTTC
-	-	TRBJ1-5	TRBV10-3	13	CAIRQDRNQPQHF	TGTGCCATTAGACAGGACCGCAATCAGCCCCAGCATTTT
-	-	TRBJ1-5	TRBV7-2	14	CASSPTTLVQPQHF	TGTGCCAGCAGCCCTACTACGCTGGTTCAGCCCCAGCATTTT
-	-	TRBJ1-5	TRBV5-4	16	CASSPGQPDSNQPQHF	TGTGCCAGCAGCCCCGGACAGCCCGATAGCAATCAGCCCCAGCATTTT
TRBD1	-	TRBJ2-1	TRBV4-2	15	CASSQSGTAYNEQFF	TGTGCCAGCAGCCAATCCGGGACAGCCTACAATGAGCAGTTCTTC
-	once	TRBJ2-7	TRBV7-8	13	CASSLMASYEQYF	TGTGCCAGCAGCTTAATGGCTTCCTACGAGCAGTACTTC
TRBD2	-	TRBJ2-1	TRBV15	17	CATSRVPSAGGLNEQFF	TGTGCCACCAGCAGAGTCCCTTCAGCGGGAGGGTTAAATGAGCAGTTCTTC
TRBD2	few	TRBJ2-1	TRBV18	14	CASSPTSGYNEQFF	TGTGCCAGCTCACCGACTAGCGGGTACAATGAGCAGTTCTTC
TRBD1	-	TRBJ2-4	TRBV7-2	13	CASSHGQGNIQYF	TGTGCCAGCAGCCATGGACAGGGAAACATTCAGTACTTC
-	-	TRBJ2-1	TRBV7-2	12	CASSYSSGEQFF	TGTGCCAGCAGCTATAGCTCGGGAGAGCAGTTCTTC
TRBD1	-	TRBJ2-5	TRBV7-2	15	CASSWRQGLQETQYF	TGTGCCAGCAGCTGGCGACAGGGCCTCCAAGAGACCCAGTACTTC
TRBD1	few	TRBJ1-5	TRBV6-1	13	CASGDSFNQPQHF	TGTGCCAGTGGGGACAGTTTCAATCAGCCCCAGCATTTT
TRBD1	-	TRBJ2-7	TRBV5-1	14	CASSTTGAAYEQYF	TGCGCCAGCAGCACGACAGGGGCCGCCTACGAGCAGTACTTC
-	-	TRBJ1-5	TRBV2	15	CASSEFAGQGQPQHF	TGTGCCAGCAGTGAATTTGCAGGGCAGGGCCAGCCCCAGCATTTT
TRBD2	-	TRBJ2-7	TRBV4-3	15	CASSQDAASGYEQYF	TGCGCCAGCAGCCAAGATGCTGCTAGCGGATACGAGCAGTACTTC
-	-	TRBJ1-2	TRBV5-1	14	CASRPLVGFYGYTF	TGCGCCAGCCGCCCTCTAGTAGGATTCTATGGCTACACCTTC
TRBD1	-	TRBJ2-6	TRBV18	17	CASADRDVGSGANVLTF	TGTGCCAGCGCTGACAGGGATGTAGGCTCTGGGGCCAACGTCCTGACTTTC
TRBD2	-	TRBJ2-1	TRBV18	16	CASSPRLAGGPSEQFF	TGTGCCAGCTCACCCCGACTAGCGGGAGGGCCCTCCGAGCAGTTCTTC
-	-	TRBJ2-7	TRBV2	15	CASSELVGGPYEQYF	TGTGCCAGCAGTGAATTGGTGGGAGGCCCCTACGAGCAGTACTTC
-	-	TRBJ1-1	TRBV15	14	CATSRDTGLGEAFF	TGTGCCACCAGCAGGGATACAGGGTTGGGTGAAGCTTTCTTT
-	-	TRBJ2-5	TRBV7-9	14	CASSSAGGEGGQYF	TGTGCCAGCAGCTCCGCAGGGGGGGAGGGTGGCCAGTACTTC
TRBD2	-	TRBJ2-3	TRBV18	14	CASSTSGFTDTQYF	TGTGCCAGCTCAACTAGCGGGTTCACAGATACGCAGTATTTT
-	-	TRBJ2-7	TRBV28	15	CASSLGGGEAYEQYF	TGTGCCAGCAGTTTAGGAGGGGGCGAGGCCTACGAGCAGTACTTC
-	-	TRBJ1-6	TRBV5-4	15	CASSGGGRYNSPLHF	TGTGCCAGCAGCGGCGGGGGCCGCTATAATTCACCCCTCCACTTT
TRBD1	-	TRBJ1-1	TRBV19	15	CASSRDRGGFGEAFF	TGTGCCAGTAGCCGAGACAGGGGTGGGTTCGGTGAAGCTTTCTTT
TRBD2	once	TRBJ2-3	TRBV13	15	CASSLTGGSTDTQYF	TGTGCCAGCAGCTTAACGGGGGGGAGCACAGATACGCAGTATTTT
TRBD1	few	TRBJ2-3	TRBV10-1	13	CASSGQGTDTQYF	TGCGCCAGCAGCGGACAGGGCACAGATACGCAGTATTTT
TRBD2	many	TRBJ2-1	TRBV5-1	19	CASSLDPPGGRARSNEQFF	TGCGCCAGCAGCTTGGACCCCCCCGGAGGGAGGGCCAGGTCCAATGAGCAGTTCTTC
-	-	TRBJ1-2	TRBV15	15	CATSRDHRASYGYTF	TGTGCCACCAGCAGAGATCACAGGGCGTCCTATGGCTACACCTTC
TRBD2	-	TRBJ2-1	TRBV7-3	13	CASSLSGRNEQFF	TGTGCCAGCAGCTTAAGCGGGAGAAATGAGCAGTTCTTC
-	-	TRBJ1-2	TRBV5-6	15	CASSLYSDTNYGYTF	TGTGCCAGCAGCTTGTACAGCGATACTAACTATGGCTACACCTTC
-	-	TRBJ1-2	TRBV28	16	CASSSARQVPTYGYTF	TGTGCCAGCAGTTCCGCCCGACAGGTGCCAACCTATGGCTACACCTTC
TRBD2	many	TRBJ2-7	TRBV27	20	CASSYRVPLAGAAKSYEQYF	TGTGCCAGCAGCTACCGAGTACCCCTAGCGGGAGCCGCTAAGTCCTACGAGCAGTACTTC
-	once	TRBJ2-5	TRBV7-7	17	CASSPRELGEACVTQYF	TGTGCCAGCAGCCCCCGTGAACTAGGCGAGGCGTGTGTAACCCAGTACTTC
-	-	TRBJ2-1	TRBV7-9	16	CASSLAARRSYNEQFF	TGTGCCAGCAGCTTAGCAGCGCGCCGCTCCTACAATGAGCAGTTCTTC
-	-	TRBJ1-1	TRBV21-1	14	CASSKGVPSTEAFF	TGTGCCAGCAGCAAAGGGGTCCCAAGCACTGAAGCTTTCTTT
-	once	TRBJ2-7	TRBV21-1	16	CASSRLAGVICYEQYF	TGTGCCAGCAGCCGACTAGCGGGAGTCATCTGTTACGAGCAGTACTTC
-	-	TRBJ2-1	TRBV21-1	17	CASSRQRGLAGDNEQFF	TGTGCCAGCAGCAGGCAGAGGGGGCTAGCGGGAGACAATGAGCAGTTCTTC
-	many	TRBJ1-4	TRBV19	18	CASTRISGGGSGNEKLFF	TGTGCCAGTACCCGTATTTCGGGGGGCGGATCTGGTAATGAAAAACTGTTTTTT
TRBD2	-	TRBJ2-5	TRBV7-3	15	CASSPLAGGFETQYF	TGTGCCAGCAGCCCGCTAGCGGGAGGTTTTGAGACCCAGTACTTC
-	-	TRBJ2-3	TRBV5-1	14	CASSLAGGADTQYF	TGCGCCAGCAGCTTGGCCGGTGGGGCAGATACGCAGTATTTT
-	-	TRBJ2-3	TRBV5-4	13	CASSLSRADTQYF	TGTGCCAGCAGCTTGAGCCGAGCAGATACGCAGTATTTT
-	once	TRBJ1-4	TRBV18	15	CASSATAATNEKLFF	TGTGCCAGCTCAGCGACAGCTGCAACTAATGAAAAACTGTTTTTT
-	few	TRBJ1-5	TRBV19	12	CASSLNDQPQHF	TGTGCCAGTAGTCTGAACGATCAGCCCCAGCATTTT
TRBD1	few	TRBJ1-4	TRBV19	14	CASSLRQGYEKLFF	TGTGCCAGTAGTCTACGACAGGGATATGAAAAACTGTTTTTT
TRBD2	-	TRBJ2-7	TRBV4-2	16	CASSQDPGGFSYEQYF	TGTGCCAGCAGCCAAGATCCGGGAGGATTTTCCTACGAGCAGTACTTC
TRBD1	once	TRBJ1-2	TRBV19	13	CASRADRGLGYTF	TGTGCCAGTAGGGCCGACAGGGGGCTAGGCTACACCTTC
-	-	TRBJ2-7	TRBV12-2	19	CASRRRARYKGQGCYEQYF	TGTGCAAGTCGCCGACGCGCGCGTTACAAGGGACAGGGTTGCTACGAGCAGTACTTC
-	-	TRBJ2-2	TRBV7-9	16	CASSLDNGPIHGELFF	TGTGCCAGCAGCCTAGACAACGGACCGATTCACGGGGAGCTGTTTTTT